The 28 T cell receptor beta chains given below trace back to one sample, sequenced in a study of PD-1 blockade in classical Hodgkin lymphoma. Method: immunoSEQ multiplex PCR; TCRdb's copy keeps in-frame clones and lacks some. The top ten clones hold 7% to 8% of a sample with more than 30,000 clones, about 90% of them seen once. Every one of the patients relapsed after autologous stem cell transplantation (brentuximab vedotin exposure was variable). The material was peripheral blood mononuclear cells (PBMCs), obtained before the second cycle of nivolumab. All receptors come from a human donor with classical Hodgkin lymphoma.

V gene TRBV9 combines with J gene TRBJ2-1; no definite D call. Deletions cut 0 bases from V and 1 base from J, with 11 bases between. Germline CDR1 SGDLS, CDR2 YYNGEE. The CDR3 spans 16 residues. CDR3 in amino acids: CASSVAGVPSYNEQFF. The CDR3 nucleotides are TGTGCCAGCAGCGTAGCTGGGGTCCCATCCTACAATGAGCAGTTCTTC.

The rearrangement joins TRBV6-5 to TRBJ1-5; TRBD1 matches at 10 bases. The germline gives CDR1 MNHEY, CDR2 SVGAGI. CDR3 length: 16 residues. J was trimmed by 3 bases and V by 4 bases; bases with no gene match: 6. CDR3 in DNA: TGTGCCAGCAGTTCGACCGGGACAGGGGTCAATCAGCCCCAGCATTTT. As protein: CASSSTGTGVNQPQHF.

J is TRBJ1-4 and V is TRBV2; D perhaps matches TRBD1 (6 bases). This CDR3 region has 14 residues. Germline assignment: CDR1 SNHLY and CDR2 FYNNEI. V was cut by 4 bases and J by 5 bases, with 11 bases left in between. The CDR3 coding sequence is TGTGCCAGCAGTGTCGGACAGATGAATGAAAAACTGTTTTTT. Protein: CASSVGQMNEKLFF.

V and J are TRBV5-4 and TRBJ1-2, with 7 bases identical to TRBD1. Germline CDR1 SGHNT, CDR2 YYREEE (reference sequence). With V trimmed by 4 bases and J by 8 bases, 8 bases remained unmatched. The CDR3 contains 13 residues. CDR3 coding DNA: TGTGCCAGCAGCACGGTCAGGGGGTACGGCTACACCTTC. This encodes CASSTVRGYGYTF.

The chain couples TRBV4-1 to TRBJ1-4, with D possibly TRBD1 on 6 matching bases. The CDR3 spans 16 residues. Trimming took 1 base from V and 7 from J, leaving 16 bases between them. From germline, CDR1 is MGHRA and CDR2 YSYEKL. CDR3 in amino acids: CASSQGGAYIGEKLFF. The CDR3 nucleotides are TGCGCCAGCAGCCAAGGGGGGGCTTACATCGGTGAAAAACTGTTTTTT.

The CDR3 region has the DNA TGTGCCAGCCTACGGACGCGAGAAGAGACCCAGTACTTC. It yields the protein CASLRTREETQYF. V and J are TRBV27 and TRBJ2-5; D gene uncertain. CDR3 length: 13 residues. The V and J ends lost 8 bases and 3 bases respectively, with 13 bases between them. Per the germline V gene, CDR1 is MNHEY and CDR2 is SMNVEV (reference sequence).

The CDR3 region is CASSLSRTSGSGEQYF. In nucleotides, the CDR3 is TGTGCCAGCAGCTTAAGCCGGACTAGCGGGAGCGGTGAGCAGTACTTC. This rearrangement joins TRBV11-2 to TRBJ2-7; 13 bases match TRBD2. CDR3 length: 16 residues. Germline lookup yields CDR1 SGHAT and CDR2 FQNNGV. J lost 7 bases, V lost 2 bases, and 8 bases had no gene match.

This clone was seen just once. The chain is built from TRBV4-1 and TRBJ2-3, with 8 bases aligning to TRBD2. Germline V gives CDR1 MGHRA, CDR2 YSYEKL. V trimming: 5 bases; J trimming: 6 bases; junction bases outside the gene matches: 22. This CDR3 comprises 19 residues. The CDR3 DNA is TGCGCCAGCAGCAACGGGGCCGGGAGGGCCTATGGTTGGGGGGATACGCAGTATTTT. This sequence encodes CASSNGAGRAYGWGDTQYF.

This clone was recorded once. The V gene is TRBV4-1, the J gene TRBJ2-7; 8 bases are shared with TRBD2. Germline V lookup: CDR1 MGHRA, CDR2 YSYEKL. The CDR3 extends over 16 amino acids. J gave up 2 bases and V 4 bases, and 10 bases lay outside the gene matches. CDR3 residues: CASSRLGLADTYEQYF. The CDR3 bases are TGCGCCAGCAGCCGATTAGGACTAGCAGATACCTACGAGCAGTACTTC.

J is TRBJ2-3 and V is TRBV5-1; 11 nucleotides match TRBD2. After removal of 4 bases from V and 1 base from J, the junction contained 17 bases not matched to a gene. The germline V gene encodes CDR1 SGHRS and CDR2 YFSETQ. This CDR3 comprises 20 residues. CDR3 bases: TGCGCCAGCAGCCAAAGAACGCGAACTAGCGGGAGAGGGGGCACAGATACGCAGTATTTT. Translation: CASSQRTRTSGRGGTDTQYF.

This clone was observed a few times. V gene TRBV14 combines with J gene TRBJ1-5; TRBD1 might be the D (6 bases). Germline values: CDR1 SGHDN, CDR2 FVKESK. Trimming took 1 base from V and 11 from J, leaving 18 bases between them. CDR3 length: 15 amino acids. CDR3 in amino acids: CASSQVWGRLKAQHF. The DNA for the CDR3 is TGTGCCAGCAGCCAAGTCTGGGGGCGGTTGAAGGCCCAGCATTTT.

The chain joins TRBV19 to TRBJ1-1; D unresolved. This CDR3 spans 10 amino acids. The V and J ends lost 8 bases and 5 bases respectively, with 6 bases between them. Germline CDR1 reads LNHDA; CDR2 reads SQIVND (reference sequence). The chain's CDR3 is CASGRTEAFF. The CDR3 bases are TGTGCCAGTGGGAGAACTGAAGCTTTCTTT.

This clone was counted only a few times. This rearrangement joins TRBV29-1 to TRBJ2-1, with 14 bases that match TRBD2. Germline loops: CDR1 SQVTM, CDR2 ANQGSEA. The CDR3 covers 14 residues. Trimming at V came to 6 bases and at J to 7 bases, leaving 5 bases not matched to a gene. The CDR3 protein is CSVMGLAGVNEQFF. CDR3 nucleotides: TGCAGCGTCATGGGACTAGCGGGAGTTAATGAGCAGTTCTTC.

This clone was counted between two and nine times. This chain's CDR3 is CASISGGEVGYTF. The CDR3 DNA sequence: TGTGCCAGCATATCTGGGGGTGAAGTGGGCTACACCTTC. The J gene is TRBJ1-2, the V gene TRBV6-5; TRBD1 is a possible D gene (5 bases). This CDR3 spans 13 amino acids. Trimming took 7 bases from V and 8 from J, leaving 17 bases between them. Germline CDR1 reads MNHEY; CDR2 reads SVGAGI.

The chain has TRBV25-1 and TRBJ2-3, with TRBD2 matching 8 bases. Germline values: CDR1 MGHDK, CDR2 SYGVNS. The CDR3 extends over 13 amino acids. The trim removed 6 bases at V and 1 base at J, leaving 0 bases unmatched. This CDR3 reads CASRLAGTDTQYF. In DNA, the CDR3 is TGTGCCAGCAGACTAGCGGGCACAGATACGCAGTATTTT.

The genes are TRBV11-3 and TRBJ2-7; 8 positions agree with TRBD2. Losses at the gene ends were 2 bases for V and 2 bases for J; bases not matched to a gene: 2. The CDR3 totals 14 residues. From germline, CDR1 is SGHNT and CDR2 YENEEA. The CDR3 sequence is CASSLTSGTYEQYF. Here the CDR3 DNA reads TGTGCCAGCAGCTTAACTAGCGGAACCTACGAGCAGTACTTC.

The CDR3: CAIRTGGTGELFF. The CDR3 bases are TGTGCCATCAGGACAGGGGGGACCGGGGAGCTGTTTTTT. The chain couples TRBV10-3 to TRBJ2-2, with 9 bases matching TRBD1. J lost 5 bases, V lost 6 bases, and 1 base had no gene match. The germline gives CDR1 ENHRY, CDR2 SYGVKD. The CDR3 is 13 residues long.

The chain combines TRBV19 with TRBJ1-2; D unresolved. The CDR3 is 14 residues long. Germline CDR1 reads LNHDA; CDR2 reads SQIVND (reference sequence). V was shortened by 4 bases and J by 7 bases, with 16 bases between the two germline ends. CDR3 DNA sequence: TGTGCCAGTAGTACTCAAACCACTTCCGGTGGCTACACCTTC. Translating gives CASSTQTTSGGYTF.

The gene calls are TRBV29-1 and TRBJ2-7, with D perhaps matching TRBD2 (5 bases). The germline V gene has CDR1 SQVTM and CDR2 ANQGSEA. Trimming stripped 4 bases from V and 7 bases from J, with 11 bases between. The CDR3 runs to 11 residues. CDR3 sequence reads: CSVGGSVEQYF. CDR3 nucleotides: TGCAGCGTTGGCGGGTCTGTTGAGCAGTACTTC.

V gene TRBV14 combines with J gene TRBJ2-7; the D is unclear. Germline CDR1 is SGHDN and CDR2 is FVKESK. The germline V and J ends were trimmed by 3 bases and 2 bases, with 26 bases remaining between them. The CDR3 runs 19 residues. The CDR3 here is CASSQKGPLPDPKAYEQYF. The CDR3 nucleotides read TGTGCCAGCAGCCAGAAAGGCCCCCTCCCGGACCCCAAGGCCTACGAGCAGTACTTC.

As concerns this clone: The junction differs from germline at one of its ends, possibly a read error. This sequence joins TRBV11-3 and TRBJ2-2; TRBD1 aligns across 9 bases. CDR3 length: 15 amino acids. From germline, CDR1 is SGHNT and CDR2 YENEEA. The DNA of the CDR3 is TGTGCCAGCAGCATAGATTGGACAGGGGTCGGGGAGCTGTTTTTT. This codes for CASSIDWTGVGELFF.

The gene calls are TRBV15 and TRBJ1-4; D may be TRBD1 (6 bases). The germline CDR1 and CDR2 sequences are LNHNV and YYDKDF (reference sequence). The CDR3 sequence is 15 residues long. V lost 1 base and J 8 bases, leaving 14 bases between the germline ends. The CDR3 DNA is TGTGCCACCAGCAGAGCTCAGGGGCGGGTGGAAAAACTGTTTTTT. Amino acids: CATSRAQGRVEKLFF.

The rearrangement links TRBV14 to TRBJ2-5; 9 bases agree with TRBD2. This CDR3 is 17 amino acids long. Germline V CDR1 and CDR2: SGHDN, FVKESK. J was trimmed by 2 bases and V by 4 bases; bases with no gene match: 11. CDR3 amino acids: CASSPLGREGPQETQYF. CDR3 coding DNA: TGTGCCAGCAGCCCCCTGGGGCGGGAGGGCCCACAAGAGACCCAGTACTTC.

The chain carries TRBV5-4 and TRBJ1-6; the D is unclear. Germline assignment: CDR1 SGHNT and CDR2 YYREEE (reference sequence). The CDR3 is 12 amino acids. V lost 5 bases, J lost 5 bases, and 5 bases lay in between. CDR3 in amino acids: CASSTNNSPLHF. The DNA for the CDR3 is TGTGCCAGCAGTACTAATAATTCACCCCTCCACTTT.

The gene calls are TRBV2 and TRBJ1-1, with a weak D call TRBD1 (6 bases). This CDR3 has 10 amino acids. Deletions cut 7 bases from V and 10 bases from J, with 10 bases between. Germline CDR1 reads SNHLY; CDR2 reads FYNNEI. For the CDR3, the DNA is TGTGCCAGCAAGCAGGGGCTAGCTTTCTTT. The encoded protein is CASKQGLAFF.

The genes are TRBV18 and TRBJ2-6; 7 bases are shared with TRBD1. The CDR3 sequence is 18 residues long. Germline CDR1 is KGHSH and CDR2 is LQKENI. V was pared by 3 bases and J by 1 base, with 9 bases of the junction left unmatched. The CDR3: CASSPTRTGISGANVLTF. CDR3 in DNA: TGTGCCAGCTCACCTACGCGGACAGGCATTTCTGGGGCCAACGTCCTGACTTTC.

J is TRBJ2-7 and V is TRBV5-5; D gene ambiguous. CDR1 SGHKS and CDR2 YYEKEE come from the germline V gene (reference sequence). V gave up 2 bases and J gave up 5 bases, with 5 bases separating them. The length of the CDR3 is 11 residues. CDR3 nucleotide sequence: TGTGCCAGCAGCTTTGGCCACGAGCAGTACTTC. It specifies CASSFGHEQYF.

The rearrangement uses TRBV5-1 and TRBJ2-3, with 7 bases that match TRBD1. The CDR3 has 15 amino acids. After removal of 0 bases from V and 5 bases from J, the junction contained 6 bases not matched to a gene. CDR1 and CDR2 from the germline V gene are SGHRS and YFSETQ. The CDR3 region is CASSLETGEGDTQYF. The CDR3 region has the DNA TGCGCCAGCAGCTTGGAAACAGGGGAAGGAGATACGCAGTATTTT.